This T cell receptor (beta chain) originates from a study of T cells in Graves' hyperthyroidism and ophthalmopathy. Study-wide results and caveats: Stable hyperthyroidism and ophthalmopathy were separated using 13 V-J signatures.

Using RNA transcripts as the source, TCR beta CDR3 regions were amplified. The HTBI primer set drove a first-round RT-PCR of the TCR CDR3. One entry per CDR3 protein results from TCRdb running MiXCR on the multiplex PCR reads. The sample shows over 400,000 distinct CDR3 sequences, roughly 15% of them seen only once. At least ten counts were recorded for this clonotype. Its target is unknown. Trimming cost V 5 bases and J 10 bases, with 15 bases left between them. This CDR3 region has 13 residues. Germline V CDR1 and CDR2: MNHNS, SASEGT. J is TRBJ2-1 and V is TRBV6-1; D ambiguous. Sequenced material: blood. This clonotype originated in a man between 18 and 35 years old with Graves' ophthalmopathy. The CDR3 DNA reads TGTGCCAGCAGTCCTCCCGGCCTTGGCGAGCAGTTCTTC. This codes for CASSPPGLGEQFF.